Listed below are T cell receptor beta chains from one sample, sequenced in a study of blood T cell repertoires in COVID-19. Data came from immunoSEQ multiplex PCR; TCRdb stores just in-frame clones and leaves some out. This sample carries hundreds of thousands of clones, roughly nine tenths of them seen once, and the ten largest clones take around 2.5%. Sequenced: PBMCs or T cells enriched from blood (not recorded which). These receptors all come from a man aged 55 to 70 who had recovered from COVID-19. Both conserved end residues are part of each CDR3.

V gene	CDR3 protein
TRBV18	CASSWTGLANTGELFF
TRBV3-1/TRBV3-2	CASSQGQTAVGGYTF
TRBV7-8	CASSLSFWSGEKLFF
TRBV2	CASSDPGQGDHYSNQPQHF
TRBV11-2	CASSPRKGGGLYNEQFF
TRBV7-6	CASSLAQGLAGGRTQYF
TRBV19	CASSITGDLFSDTEAFF
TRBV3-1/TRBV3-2	CASSQDLARPDTQYF
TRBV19	CASPAQVQETQYF
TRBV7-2	CASSPGGWGSPLHF
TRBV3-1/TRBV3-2	CASSQGTGGNEQYF
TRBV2	CASSELQLAKNIQYF
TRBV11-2	CASSPKTSLNEKLFF
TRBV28	CASSFSIYEQYF
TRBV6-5	CASMNMHSGANVLTF
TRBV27	CASSFGGAVSPLHF
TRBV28	CASSLSPGENEKLFF
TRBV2	CASWQGAPYGYTF
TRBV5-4	CASSLEGTRSNEQFF
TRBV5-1	CASSQEPAGVGSQPQHF
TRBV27	CASSPRGGAYGYTF
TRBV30	CAWSETTSGQQYF
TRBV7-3	CASSQQGGRYGYTF
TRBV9	CASSVAQGGYEQYF
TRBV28	CVTHEAGQGGGYTF
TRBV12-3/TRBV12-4	CASSLGTDYGYTF
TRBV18	CASSDGTNYEQYF
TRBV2	CASRTDGSTDTQYF
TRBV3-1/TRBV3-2	CASSQDIGAGGQETQYF